Presented here are 18 T cell receptor beta chains from one specimen sequenced in a study of Ad26.COV2.S vaccination and SARS-CoV-2 variants. The table came from immunoSEQ multiplex PCR; TCRdb's copy has only in-frame clones and leaves some out. The repertoire holds approximately 480,000 clones, with roughly 85% as singletons. This sample's treatment: around 19 received Ad26.COV2.S at low or high dose, single or two shots; about 5 received placebo; per-sample allocation not given. On day 63 after the first injection, vaccine and placebo recipients gave samples. Here the sequenced sample was peripheral blood, taken in a trial of Ad26.COV2.S vaccine versus placebo. These receptors came from a person between 18 and 59 years old who received the Ad26.COV2.S COVID-19 vaccine or a placebo.

This chain connects TRBV21-1 to TRBJ2-1; the DNA was not compared with TRBD2, the D call given in the table. TRBV21-1 is listed as a pseudogene. CDR3 length: 16 residues. CDR3 DNA: TGTGCCAGCAGCAAACGTAGACGGGAGGGCCACAATGAGCAGTTCTTC. Its translation: CASSKRRREGHNEQFF.

The J gene is TRBJ2-2, the V gene TRBV12-3 or TRBV12-4; D unclear. CDR3 length equals 12 residues. V was clipped by 1 base and J by 6 bases, with 3 bases between them. CDR3 residues: CASSLGSGELFF. CDR3 nucleotides: TGTGCCAGCAGTTTAGGGTCCGGGGAGCTGTTTTTT.

This chain joins TRBV12-3 or TRBV12-4 and TRBJ1-1, with TRBD1 matching over 9 bases. J lost 10 bases, V lost 4 bases, and 7 bases had no gene match. The CDR3 is made up of 13 amino acids. Written as DNA, the CDR3 is TGTGCCAGCAGTTCCGGGACAGGGAAAGGAGCTTTCTTT. The encoded protein is CASSSGTGKGAFF.

There are a few counts of this clone. Other nucleotide sequences from this sample produce the same CDR3. The V and J genes are TRBV7-2 and TRBJ1-4; D not resolved. Trimming took off 5 bases at V and 4 bases at J, with 14 bases between the two ends. Germline CDR1 and CDR2: SGHTA and FQGNSA. The CDR3 has 15 amino acids. Written as DNA, the CDR3 is TGTGCCAGCAGCCCCGACGGAAGAAGTAATGAAAAACTGTTTTTT. It yields the protein CASSPDGRSNEKLFF.

The chain uses TRBV19 and TRBJ1-6, with 7 bases matching TRBD1. Unmatched junction bases numbered 14, after V lost 5 bases and J lost 7 bases. The CDR3 sequence is 17 residues long. Germline V gene sequence: CDR1 LNHDA, CDR2 SQIVND (reference sequence). CDR3 region: CASSAPPTGVQNSPLHF. Written as DNA, the CDR3 is TGTGCCAGTAGTGCCCCGCCTACAGGGGTCCAGAATTCACCCCTCCACTTT.

Concerning this clone itself: This likely stems from a read error, as it lies one base from a far larger clone. V and J are TRBV9 and TRBJ2-7; TRBD2 aligns across 8 bases. The trim removed 5 bases at V and 0 bases at J, leaving 4 bases unmatched. Germline CDR1 reads SGDLS; CDR2 reads YYNGEE. The CDR3 has 14 amino acids. The CDR3 reads CASSTGTSSYEQYF. CDR3 bases: TGTGCCAGCAGTACCGGGACTAGCTCCTACGAGCAGTACTTC.

The chain carries TRBV6-5 and TRBJ2-7; 11 bases match TRBD2. Trimming removed 2 bases from V and 1 base from J; junction bases left unmatched: 4. The CDR3 is 16 residues long. From germline, CDR1 is MNHEY and CDR2 SVGAGI. This chain's CDR3 is CASSYRGTSGSYEQYF. The DNA of the CDR3 is TGTGCCAGCAGTTACCGCGGGACTAGCGGATCCTACGAGCAGTACTTC.

The rearrangement uses TRBV28 and TRBJ1-2, with D uncertain. CDR1 and CDR2 from the germline V gene are MDHEN and SYDVKM. CDR3 length: 14 residues. V lost 3 bases, J lost 0 bases, and 8 bases lay in between. This CDR3 reads CASSLGFSNYGYTF. The CDR3 bases are TGTGCCAGCAGTTTGGGCTTCTCTAACTATGGCTACACCTTC.

The J gene is TRBJ1-6, the V gene TRBV28, with D possibly being TRBD1 (6 bases). The V gene lost 2 bases and the J gene lost 6 bases, with 17 bases spanning the gap. The CDR3 has 17 amino acids. Germline V gene data show CDR1 as MDHEN and CDR2 as SYDVKM. In nucleotides, the CDR3 is TGTGCCAGCAGTTTAGAGTGGGTGGGGGCAATTAATTCACCCCTCCACTTT. It encodes CASSLEWVGAINSPLHF.

The count of this clone is one. The chain carries TRBV10-3 and TRBJ2-1, with no clear D. Germline-derived CDR1 and CDR2 are ENHRY and SYGVKD. Trimming took 8 bases from V and 0 from J, leaving 11 bases between them. This CDR3 region has 14 residues. This CDR3 reads CAIGGSGSYNEQFF. As DNA, the CDR3 is TGTGCCATCGGTGGTTCTGGCTCCTACAATGAGCAGTTCTTC.

The V gene is TRBV5-1, the J gene TRBJ2-1, with 7 bases aligning to TRBD1. Germline-derived CDR1 and CDR2 are SGHRS and YFSETQ. The CDR3 covers 16 residues. The V segment lost 2 bases and the J segment 3 bases; nucleotides outside the gene matches: 8. CDR3 residues: CASSLTGTDFYNEQFF. The DNA for the CDR3 is TGCGCCAGCAGCTTAACCGGGACAGACTTCTACAATGAGCAGTTCTTC.

Comment on this clone: This sample also contains other DNA sequences that code for the same CDR3. Written as DNA, the CDR3 is TGTGCCAGCAGTTTCGGCAGTCGTTATGGCTACACCTTC. Protein product: CASSFGSRYGYTF. V gene TRBV28 combines with J gene TRBJ1-2; no reliable D call. Between the trimmed V and J ends, which lost 3 bases and 5 bases, there was a span of 10 bases. The CDR3 runs 13 residues. Germline CDR1 MDHEN, CDR2 SYDVKM.

The gene calls are TRBV5-6 and TRBJ2-5; 10 bases are shared with TRBD2. V lost 1 base to trimming and J lost 5 bases; unmatched junction nucleotides: 2. Germline CDR1 is SGHDT and CDR2 is YYEEEE. This CDR3 region has 14 residues. CDR3 bases: TGTGCCAGCAGCTTGCCGACTAGCGGGGAGACCCAGTACTTC. Translated: CASSLPTSGETQYF.

The chain combines TRBV7-3 with TRBJ2-2; no definite D call. V was cut by 6 bases and J by 0 bases, with 5 bases left in between. CDR1 SGHTA and CDR2 FQGTGA come from the germline V gene. This CDR3 comprises 13 residues. The CDR3 DNA is TGTGCCAGCAGTTCGGCGAACACCGGGGAGCTGTTTTTT. Protein: CASSSANTGELFF. The variable domain in full, completed from reference TRBV7-3 and TRBJ2-2, reads GAGVSQTPSNKVTEKGKYVELRCDPISGHTALYWYRQSLGQGPEFLIYFQGTGAADDSGLPNDRFFAVRPEGSVSTLKIQRTERGDSAVYLCASSSANTGELFFGEGSRLTVL.

The V gene is TRBV2, the J gene TRBJ2-2, with D tentatively TRBD2 (5 bases). Per germline, CDR1 SNHLY and CDR2 FYNNEI. CDR3 size: 16 residues. The V and J ends lost 6 bases and 0 bases respectively, with 14 bases between them. CDR3 sequence reads: CASRRAAPANTGELFF. In DNA, the CDR3 is TGTGCCAGCAGGAGGGCGGCCCCCGCGAACACCGGGGAGCTGTTTTTT.

The chain's CDR3 is CASSEAIRGPDEQYF. CDR3 nucleotide sequence: TGTGCCAGCAGTGAAGCCATCCGGGGGCCGGACGAGCAGTACTTC. This chain uses TRBV6-1 with TRBJ2-7, with D perhaps being TRBD1 or TRBD2 (6 bases each). Germline CDR1 and CDR2: MNHNS and SASEGT. This CDR3 contains 15 residues. V was clipped by 0 bases and J by 5 bases, with 14 bases between them.

Only a few counts were recorded for this clone. This chain connects TRBV2 to TRBJ2-1; TRBD2 aligns across 11 bases. The CDR3 is made up of 15 amino acids. Germline V CDR1 and CDR2: SNHLY, FYNNEI. The trim removed 4 bases at V and 9 bases at J, leaving 8 bases unmatched. CDR3 protein: CASSVGLAGGGEQFF. The CDR3 bases are TGTGCCAGCAGTGTTGGGCTAGCGGGAGGTGGTGAGCAGTTCTTC. The complete variable domain, with remaining parts taken from reference TRBV2 and TRBJ2-1, reads EPEVTQTPSHQVTQMGQEVILRCVPISNHLYFYWYRQILGQKVEFLVSFYNNEISEKSEIFDDQFSVERPDGSNFTLKIRSTKLEDSAMYFCASSVGLAGGGEQFFGPGTRLTVL.

The chain has TRBV30 and TRBJ1-2; D possibly corresponds to TRBD1 (5 bases). Germline CDR1 and CDR2: GTSNPN and SVGIG (reference sequence). Deletions cut 2 bases from V and 4 bases from J, with 11 bases between. The CDR3 consists of 13 residues. For the CDR3, the DNA is TGTGCCTGGAGTCTGCTTGGGGGCTATGGCTACACCTTC. Translating gives CAWSLLGGYGYTF.